Sequencing of this T cell receptor beta chain was carried out in a study of cytomegalovirus exposure and HLA in healthy donors. Trimming shortened V by 3 bases and J by 4 bases, and 9 bases separated the two germline ends. The CDR3 consists of 14 residues. Germline V lookup: CDR1 LNHDA, CDR2 SQIVND (reference sequence). The study ran its PCR with 60 Vbeta and 13 Jbeta primers. Method: immunoSEQ multiplex PCR; TCRdb's copy keeps in-frame clones and lacks some. The sample shows approximately 110,000 clones, about 80% of them seen only once. The sequenced material came from PBMCs. This clonotype was sampled from a woman in her 30s in good health and CMV-seropositive. The V and J genes are TRBV19 and TRBJ1-4; D not resolved. CDR3 nucleotides: TGTGCCAGTAGTATGTCCAGAAGTAATGAAAAACTGTTTTTT. Translated: CASSMSRSNEKLFF.